A single sample gave rise to the 17 T cell receptor beta chains below, sequenced in a study of spatial heterogeneity in lung cancer. Time point of the sample: sample taken at primary tumor resection. TCRdb called the 5' RACE reads again in MiXCR, with one record for every CDR3 protein. Of over 7,000 distinct CDR3 sequences in the sample, roughly a tenth were seen once. The specimen comprised normal lung tissue next to the tumor, sampled at surgery. These receptors came from a male donor with early-stage non-small cell lung cancer.

By share, this clonotype ranks as medium-sized (0.01 to 0.1%). The chain couples TRBV10-1 to TRBJ2-7, with D perhaps TRBD1 (6 bases). The V gene lost 0 bases and the J gene lost 3 bases, with 18 bases spanning the gap. The CDR3 is 17 amino acids. Germline V lookup: CDR1 WNHNN, CDR2 SYGVQD (reference sequence). In DNA form, the CDR3 reads TGCGCCAGCAGTGAGTCCTTAGCCGGGACAAGGTTCTACGAGCAGTACTTC. Protein product: CASSESLAGTRFYEQYF.

This clonotype appeared a few times. The chain joins TRBV6-2 or TRBV6-3 to TRBJ2-5; no clear D. Trimming removed 7 bases at V and 2 bases at J, with 23 bases between. The germline V gene encodes CDR1 MNHEY and CDR2 SVGEGT. The CDR3 sequence is 17 residues long. The CDR3: CASNRQALAISQETQYF. In DNA form, the CDR3 reads TGTGCCAGCAACCGCCAAGCCCTCGCCATCTCTCAAGAGACCCAGTACTTC.

This sequence joins TRBV29-1 and TRBJ2-1, with 12 nucleotides matching TRBD1. The CDR3 spans 13 residues. Germline assignment: CDR1 SQVTM and CDR2 ANQGSEA. V lost 6 bases, J lost 8 bases, and 5 bases stayed unmatched. Here the CDR3 DNA reads TGCAGCGTGGGGGGACAGGGGGCGTATGAGCAGTTCTTC. As protein: CSVGGQGAYEQFF.

This clonotype was counted many times. V usage is TRBV7-2 and J usage is TRBJ2-2, with D perhaps TRBD2 (7 bases). V lost 6 bases, J lost 2 bases, and 19 bases lay in between. The germline V gene encodes CDR1 SGHTA and CDR2 FQGNSA. CDR3 length: 17 residues. In DNA form, the CDR3 reads TGTGCCAGCAGTCGGCCCGGGGGGCGGGGTAACACCGGGGAGCTGTTTTTT. It translates to CASSRPGGRGNTGELFF.

This clonotype was observed at least ten times. The CDR3 spells CASSSGGTGKGHIQYF. Here the CDR3 DNA reads TGTGCCAGCAGCTCCGGGGGGACAGGGAAAGGTCACATTCAGTACTTC. V and J are TRBV7-8 and TRBJ2-4; 9 positions agree with TRBD1. The V gene's germline CDR1 is SGHVS and CDR2 FQNEAQ. The junction had 12 bases not matched to a gene; V was cut back by 4 bases and J by 8 bases. The CDR3 has 16 amino acids.

This clonotype has at least ten counts. The chain links TRBV7-3 to TRBJ2-4; TRBD1 aligns across 8 bases. The CDR3 consists of 13 residues. Trimming took 3 bases from V and 6 from J; bases not matched to a gene: 1. Germline V gene lookup returns CDR1 SGHTA and CDR2 FQGTGA. CDR3 sequence (DNA): TGTGCCAGCAGCTTCGACAGGGGAAACATTCAGTACTTC. This translates into CASSFDRGNIQYF. The whole variable domain, filled in from reference TRBV7-3 and TRBJ2-4, reads GAGVSQTPSNKVTEKGKYVELRCDPISGHTALYWYRQSLGQGPEFLIYFQGTGAADDSGLPNDRFFAVRPEGSVSTLKIQRTERGDSAVYLCASSFDRGNIQYFGAGTRLSVL.

This clonotype is judged medium-sized. V is TRBV29-1 and J is TRBJ2-5, with D possibly TRBD1 on 6 matching bases. This CDR3 spans 14 amino acids. Germline CDR1 reads SQVTM; CDR2 reads ANQGSEA. The germline V and J ends were trimmed by 7 bases and 5 bases, with 20 bases remaining between them. The CDR3 sequence: CSALGSGAEETQYF. The CDR3 bases are TGCAGCGCCCTGGGGTCAGGGGCTGAGGAGACCCAGTACTTC.

This clonotype was observed many times. J is TRBJ1-3 and V is TRBV7-2, with D possibly matching TRBD1 (6 bases). Germline CDR1 SGHTA, CDR2 FQGNSA. The CDR3 loop spans 15 amino acids. Deletions cut 5 bases from V and 0 bases from J, with 11 bases between. As DNA, the CDR3 is TGTGCCAGCAGCCTTACAGGGATCTCTGGAAACACCATATATTTT. Its translation is CASSLTGISGNTIYF.

This clonotype was seen repeatedly, ten times or more. Written as DNA, the CDR3 is TGTGCCAGCAGCTTGACAGGGAATGAAGCTTTCTTT. Its protein is CASSLTGNEAFF. J is TRBJ1-1 and V is TRBV13; 7 positions agree with TRBD1. CDR1 and CDR2 from the germline V gene are PRHDT and FYEKMQ (reference sequence). The CDR3 is 12 residues long. After removal of 3 bases from V and 7 bases from J, the junction contained 2 bases not matched to a gene.

This clonotype occurred many times. V usage is TRBV4-2 and J usage is TRBJ1-2; 9 bases agree with TRBD1. The CDR3 runs to 15 residues. Germline V CDR1 and CDR2: LGHNA, YNFKEQ. The V gene end was trimmed by 3 bases and the J gene end by 8 bases; junction bases not matched to a gene: 10. The CDR3 protein is CASSQALRDRDGYTF. In DNA form, the CDR3 reads TGTGCCAGCAGCCAGGCTCTAAGGGACAGGGACGGCTACACCTTC.

This clonotype came up many times. This chain connects TRBV7-2 to TRBJ2-1; D remains ambiguous. Germline-derived CDR1 and CDR2 are SGHTA and FQGNSA. Trimming shortened V by 1 base and J by 4 bases, and 5 bases separated the two germline ends. The CDR3 has 13 residues. This CDR3 is CASSLVTYNEQFF. As DNA, the CDR3 is TGTGCCAGCAGCTTAGTAACGTACAATGAGCAGTTCTTC.

Within the sample, this clonotype is medium-sized. The chain links TRBV5-6 to TRBJ2-1; 8 bases fit TRBD2. Germline CDR1 and CDR2: SGHDT and YYEEEE. J was trimmed by 7 bases and V by 6 bases; bases with no gene match: 15. This CDR3 has 16 amino acids. The CDR3 loop reads CASTPASGSSLNEQFF. CDR3 in DNA: TGTGCCAGCACCCCCGCGAGCGGGAGTTCTTTGAATGAGCAGTTCTTC.

This clonotype is labeled medium-sized. The J gene is TRBJ2-1, the V gene TRBV2; 10 bases align to TRBD2. J gave up 3 bases and V 4 bases, and 3 bases lay outside the gene matches. Germline-derived CDR1 and CDR2 are SNHLY and FYNNEI. The CDR3 sequence is 15 residues long. The CDR3: CASSATSGDYNEQFF. The CDR3 DNA is TGTGCCAGCAGTGCCACTAGCGGGGACTACAATGAGCAGTTCTTC.

This chain links TRBV5-4 with TRBJ2-3; 13 bases agree with TRBD2. V shed 2 bases and J 4 bases; nucleotides not matched to a gene: 4. CDR3 length: 16 amino acids. Germline CDR1 is SGHNT and CDR2 is YYREEE (reference sequence). The CDR3 DNA follows: TGTGCCAGCAGCTTCCCCACTAGCGGGGGGGCAGATACGCAGTATTTT. Protein product: CASSFPTSGGADTQYF.

This clonotype was found a few times. The gene calls are TRBV11-2 and TRBJ2-5; D uncertain. V was shortened by 4 bases and J by 2 bases, with 14 bases between the two germline ends. The CDR3 contains 15 residues. The germline V gene encodes CDR1 SGHAT and CDR2 FQNNGV. In DNA form, the CDR3 reads TGTGCCAGCAGCTCCTCAGGAGTTGCACAAGAGACCCAGTACTTC. Its translation: CASSSSGVAQETQYF.

This clonotype is labeled medium-sized. V gene TRBV6-5 combines with J gene TRBJ2-7; TRBD1 is a possible D gene (5 bases). CDR3 length equals 12 residues. Trimming stripped 7 bases from V and 4 bases from J, with 11 bases between. Per germline, CDR1 MNHEY and CDR2 SVGAGI. DNA of the CDR3: TGTGCCAGCACCGCAGGGTGGTACGAGCAGTACTTC. Protein: CASTAGWYEQYF.

Worth noting for this clonotype: Being one base from a much bigger clone, this may be a read error. This likely comes from a read error, as the CDR3 has no conserved phenylalanine or tryptophan at its end. V usage is TRBV7-9 and J usage is TRBJ2-1, with 8 bases lining up with TRBD1. Per germline, CDR1 SEHNR and CDR2 FQNEAQ (reference sequence). The CDR3 totals 17 residues. V shed 0 bases, J shed 5 bases, and the junction held 9 bases outside the gene matches. CDR3 bases: TGTGCCAGCAGCTTAGCTGTCGGGACAGGCGACAACAATGAGCAGTTCTAC. Translating it yields CASSLAVGTGDNNEQFY.